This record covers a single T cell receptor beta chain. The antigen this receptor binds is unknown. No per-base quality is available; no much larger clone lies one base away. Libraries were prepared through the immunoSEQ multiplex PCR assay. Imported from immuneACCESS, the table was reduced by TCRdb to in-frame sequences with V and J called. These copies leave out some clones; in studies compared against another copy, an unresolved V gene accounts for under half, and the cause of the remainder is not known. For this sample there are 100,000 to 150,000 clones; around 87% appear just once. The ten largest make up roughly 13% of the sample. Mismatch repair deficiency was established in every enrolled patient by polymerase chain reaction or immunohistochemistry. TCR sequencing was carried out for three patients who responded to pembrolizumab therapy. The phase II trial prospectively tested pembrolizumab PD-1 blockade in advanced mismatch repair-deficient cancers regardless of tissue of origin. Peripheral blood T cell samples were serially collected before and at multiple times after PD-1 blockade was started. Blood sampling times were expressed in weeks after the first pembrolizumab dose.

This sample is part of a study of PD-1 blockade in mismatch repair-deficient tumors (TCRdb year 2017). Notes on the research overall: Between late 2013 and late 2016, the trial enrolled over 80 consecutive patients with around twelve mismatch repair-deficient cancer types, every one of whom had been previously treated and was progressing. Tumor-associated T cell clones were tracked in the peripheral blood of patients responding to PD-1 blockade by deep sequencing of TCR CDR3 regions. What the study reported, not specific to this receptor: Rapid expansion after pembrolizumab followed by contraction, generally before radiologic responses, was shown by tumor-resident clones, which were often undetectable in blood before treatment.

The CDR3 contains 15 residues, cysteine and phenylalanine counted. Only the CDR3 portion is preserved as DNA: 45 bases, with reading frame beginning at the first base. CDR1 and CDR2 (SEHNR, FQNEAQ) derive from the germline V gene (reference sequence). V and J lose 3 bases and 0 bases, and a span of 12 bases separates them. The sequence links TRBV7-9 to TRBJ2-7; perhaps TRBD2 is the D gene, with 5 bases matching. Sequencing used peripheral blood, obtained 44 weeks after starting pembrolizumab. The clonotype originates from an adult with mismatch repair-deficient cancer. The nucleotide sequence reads TGTGCCAGCAGCTTCCCCCGAGGGAACTCCTACGAGCAGTACTTC. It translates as CASSFPRGNSYEQYF.